A single sample gave rise to the 7 T cell receptor beta chains below, sequenced in a study of blood T cells in healthy people across ages. For the second PCR, which ran for roughly 6 to 12 cycles, a sample-barcoded 5' primer and a J-beta primer mix were used. TCRdb reanalysed the 5' RACE reads using MiXCR and keeps one entry per CDR3 protein. The sample lists roughly 680,000 distinct CDR3 sequences, around 50% occurring once. Material: blood. Every receptor here comes from a woman of 80 years or more in good health.

This clonotype occurred once. The DNA for the CDR3 is TGTGCCAGCAGCTCACAGCGGGAGGGCTCCGATGAGCAGTTCTTC. It encodes CASSSQREGSDEQFF. The J gene is TRBJ2-1, the V gene TRBV6-5; 10 bases align to TRBD2. Germline trimming cut 6 bases from V and 8 bases from J; bases unmatched to any gene: 10. CDR1 is MNHEY and CDR2 is SVGAGI in the germline V gene. This CDR3 is built from 15 residues.

This clonotype was seen repeatedly, ten times or more. The rearrangement uses TRBV27 and TRBJ2-1, with no clear D. CDR3 size: 13 residues. The germline gives CDR1 MNHEY, CDR2 SMNVEV (reference sequence). Trimming took off 1 base at V and 6 bases at J, with 7 bases between the two ends. CDR3 loop: CASSLLGINEQFF. In DNA form, the CDR3 reads TGTGCCAGCAGTTTATTAGGGATCAATGAGCAGTTCTTC.

The sample holds a few counts of this clonotype. V is TRBV4-1 and J is TRBJ1-1, with unresolved D. Germline V gene lookup returns CDR1 MGHRA and CDR2 YSYEKL. This CDR3 is 13 amino acids long. Trimming removed 1 base from V and 1 base from J, with 4 bases in between. CDR3 DNA: TGCGCCAGCAGCCAAGGAAAGAACACTGAAGCTTTCTTT. It encodes CASSQGKNTEAFF.

This clonotype was seen just once. This sequence joins TRBV4-1 and TRBJ2-5, with unresolved D. Germline V CDR1 and CDR2: MGHRA, YSYEKL. CDR3 size: 15 residues. Trimming shortened V by 0 bases and J by 5 bases, and 13 bases separated the two germline ends. The CDR3 loop reads CASSQERHPIETQYF. The CDR3 DNA reads TGCGCCAGCAGCCAAGAGCGGCACCCGATCGAGACCCAGTACTTC.

The table lists this clonotype with a count of one. V and J are TRBV7-9 and TRBJ2-1; D gene uncertain. Per germline, CDR1 SEHNR and CDR2 FQNEAQ (reference sequence). The CDR3 loop spans 14 amino acids. V was cut by 5 bases and J by 4 bases, with 12 bases left in between. In DNA form, the CDR3 reads TGTGCCAGCAGCCAAGACAAATTTTACAATGAGCAGTTCTTC. Encoded protein: CASSQDKFYNEQFF.

This chain joins TRBV13 and TRBJ2-5; D not certain. The germline CDR1 and CDR2 sequences are PRHDT and FYEKMQ (reference sequence). CDR3 length: 12 residues. Trimming took off 4 bases at V and 2 bases at J, with 5 bases between the two ends. DNA for the CDR3: TGTGCCAGCAGCTCCGCGCAAGAGACCCAGTACTTC. Translation: CASSSAQETQYF.

This clonotype was seen at least ten times. The chain has TRBV7-9 and TRBJ2-3, with a weak D call TRBD2 (5 bases). The germline gives CDR1 SEHNR, CDR2 FQNEAQ (reference sequence). The V end lost 3 bases, the J end lost 9 bases, and 10 bases lay between the germline ends. This CDR3 is 12 amino acids long. The CDR3 spells CASSLDGVTQYF. The CDR3 region has the DNA TGTGCCAGCAGCTTGGACGGGGTGACGCAGTATTTT.